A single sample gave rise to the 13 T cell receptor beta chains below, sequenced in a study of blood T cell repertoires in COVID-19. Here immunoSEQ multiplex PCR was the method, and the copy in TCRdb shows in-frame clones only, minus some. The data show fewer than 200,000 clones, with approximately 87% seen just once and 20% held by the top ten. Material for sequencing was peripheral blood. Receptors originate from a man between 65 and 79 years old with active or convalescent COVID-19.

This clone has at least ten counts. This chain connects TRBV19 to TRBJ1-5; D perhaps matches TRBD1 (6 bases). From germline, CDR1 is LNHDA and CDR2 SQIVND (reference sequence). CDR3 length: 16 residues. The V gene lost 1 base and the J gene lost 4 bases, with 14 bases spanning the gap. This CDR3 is CASSIGRDTKNQPQHF. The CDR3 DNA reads TGTGCCAGTAGTATAGGCCGGGACACAAAAAATCAGCCCCAGCATTTT.

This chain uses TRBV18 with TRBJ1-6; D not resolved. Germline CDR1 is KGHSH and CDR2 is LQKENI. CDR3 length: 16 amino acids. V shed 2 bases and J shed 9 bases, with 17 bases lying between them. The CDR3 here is CASSPIRGGIGSPLHF. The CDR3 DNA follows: TGTGCCAGCTCACCAATCCGGGGAGGGATAGGTTCACCCCTCCACTTT.

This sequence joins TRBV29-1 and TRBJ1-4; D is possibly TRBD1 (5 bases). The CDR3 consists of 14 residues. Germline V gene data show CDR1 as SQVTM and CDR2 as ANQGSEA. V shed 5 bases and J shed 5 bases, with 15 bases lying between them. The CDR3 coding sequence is TGCAGCGTTAGAAATACAGGTTTGAATGAAAAACTGTTTTTT. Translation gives CSVRNTGLNEKLFF.

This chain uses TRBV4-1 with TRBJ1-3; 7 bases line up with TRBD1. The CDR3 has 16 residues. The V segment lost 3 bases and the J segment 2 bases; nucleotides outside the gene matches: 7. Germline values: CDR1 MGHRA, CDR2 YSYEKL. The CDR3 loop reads CASSQRGPRAGNTIYF. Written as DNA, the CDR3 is TGCGCCAGCAGCCAGAGGGGGCCCCGGGCTGGAAACACCATATATTTT.

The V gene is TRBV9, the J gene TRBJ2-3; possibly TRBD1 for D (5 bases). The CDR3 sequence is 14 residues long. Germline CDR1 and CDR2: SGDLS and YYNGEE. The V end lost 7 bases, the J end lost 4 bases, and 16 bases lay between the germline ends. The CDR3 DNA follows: TGTGCCAGCGGTAGGGGATTCCGGCCAGATACGCAGTATTTT. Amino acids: CASGRGFRPDTQYF. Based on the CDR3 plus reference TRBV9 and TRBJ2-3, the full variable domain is DSGVTQTPKHLITATGQRVTLRCSPRSGDLSVYWYQQSLDQGLQFLIQYYNGEERAKGNILERFSAQQFPDLHSELNLSSLELGDSALYFCASGRGFRPDTQYFGPGTRLTVL.

The CDR3 region has the DNA TGCAGCGTGTTGGGGGAACCGGACAGGGGATACGAGCAGTACTTC. Its translation is CSVLGEPDRGYEQYF. The chain employs TRBV29-1 and TRBJ2-7; 9 bases align to TRBD1. The CDR3 totals 15 residues. The J segment lost 4 bases and the V segment lost 6 bases, leaving 13 bases of the junction unmatched. Germline V gene lookup returns CDR1 SQVTM and CDR2 ANQGSEA.

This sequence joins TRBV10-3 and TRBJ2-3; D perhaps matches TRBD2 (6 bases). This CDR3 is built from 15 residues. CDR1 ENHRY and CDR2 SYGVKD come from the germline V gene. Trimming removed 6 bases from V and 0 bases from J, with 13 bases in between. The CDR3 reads CAISITGGSTDTQYF. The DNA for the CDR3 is TGTGCCATCAGCATAACCGGGGGAAGCACAGATACGCAGTATTTT.

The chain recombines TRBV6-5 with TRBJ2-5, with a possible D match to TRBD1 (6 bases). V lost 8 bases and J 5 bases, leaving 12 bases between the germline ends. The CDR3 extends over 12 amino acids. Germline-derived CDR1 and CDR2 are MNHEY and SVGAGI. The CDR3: CASGTGRETQYF. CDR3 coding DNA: TGTGCCAGCGGAACAGGGCGGGAGACCCAGTACTTC.

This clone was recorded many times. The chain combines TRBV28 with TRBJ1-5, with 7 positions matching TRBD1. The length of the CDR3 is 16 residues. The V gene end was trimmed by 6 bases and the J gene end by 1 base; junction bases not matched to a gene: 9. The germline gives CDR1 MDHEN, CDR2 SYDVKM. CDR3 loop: CASSLQGLRSNQPQHF. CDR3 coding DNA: TGTGCCAGCAGCTTACAGGGGCTCAGGAGCAATCAGCCCCAGCATTTT.

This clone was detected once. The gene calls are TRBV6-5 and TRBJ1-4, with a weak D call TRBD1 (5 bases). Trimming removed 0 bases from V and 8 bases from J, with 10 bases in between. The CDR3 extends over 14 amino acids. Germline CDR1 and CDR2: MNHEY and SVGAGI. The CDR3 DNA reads TGTGCCAGCAGTTACTCGGGGGGAAGGGAAAAACTGTTTTTT. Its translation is CASSYSGGREKLFF.

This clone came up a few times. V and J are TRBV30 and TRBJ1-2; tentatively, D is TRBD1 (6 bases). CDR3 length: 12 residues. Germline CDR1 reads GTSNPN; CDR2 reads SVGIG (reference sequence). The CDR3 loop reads CAGGGHHYGYTF. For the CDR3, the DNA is TGTGCGGGAGGGGGACACCACTATGGCTACACCTTC.

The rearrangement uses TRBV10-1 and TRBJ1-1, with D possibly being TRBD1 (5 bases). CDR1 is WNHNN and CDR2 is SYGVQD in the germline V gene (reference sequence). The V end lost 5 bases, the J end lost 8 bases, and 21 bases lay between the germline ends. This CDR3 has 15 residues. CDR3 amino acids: CASSQGIWPFQEAFF. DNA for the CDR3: TGCGCCAGCAGTCAGGGAATCTGGCCCTTTCAAGAAGCTTTCTTT.

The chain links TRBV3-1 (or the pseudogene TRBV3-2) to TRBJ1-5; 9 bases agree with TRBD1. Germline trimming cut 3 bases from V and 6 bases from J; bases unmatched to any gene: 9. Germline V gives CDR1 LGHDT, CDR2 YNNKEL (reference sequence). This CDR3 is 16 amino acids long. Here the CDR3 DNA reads TGTGCCAGCAGCCAGGGGGGACAGGGTAGGTTTCAGCCCCAGCATTTT. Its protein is CASSQGGQGRFQPQHF.